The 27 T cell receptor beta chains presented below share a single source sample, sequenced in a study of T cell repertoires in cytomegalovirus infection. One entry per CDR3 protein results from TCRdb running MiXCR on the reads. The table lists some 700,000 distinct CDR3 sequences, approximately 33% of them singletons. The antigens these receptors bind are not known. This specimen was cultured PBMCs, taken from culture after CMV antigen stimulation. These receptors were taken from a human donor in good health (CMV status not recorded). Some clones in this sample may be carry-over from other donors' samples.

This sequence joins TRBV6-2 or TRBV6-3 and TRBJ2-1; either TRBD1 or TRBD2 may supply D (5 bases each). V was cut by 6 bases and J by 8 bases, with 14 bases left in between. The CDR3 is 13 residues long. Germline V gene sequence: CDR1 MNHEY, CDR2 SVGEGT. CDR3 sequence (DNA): TGTGCCAGCAGAGTCGGGATCAGGGATGAGCAGTTCTTC. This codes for CASRVGIRDEQFF.

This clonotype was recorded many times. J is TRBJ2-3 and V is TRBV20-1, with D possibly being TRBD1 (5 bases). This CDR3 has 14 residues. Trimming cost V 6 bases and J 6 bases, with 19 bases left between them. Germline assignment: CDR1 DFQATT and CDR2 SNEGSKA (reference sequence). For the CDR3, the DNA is TGCAGTGCCCCCCAGCGTGAGTCAGGGGATACGCAGTATTTT. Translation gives CSAPQRESGDTQYF.

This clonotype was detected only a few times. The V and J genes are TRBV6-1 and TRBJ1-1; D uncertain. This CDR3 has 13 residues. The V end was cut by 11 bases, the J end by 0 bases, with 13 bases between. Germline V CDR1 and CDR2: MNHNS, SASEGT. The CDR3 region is CAASWGMNTEAFF. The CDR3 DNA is TGTGCCGCAAGTTGGGGAATGAACACTGAAGCTTTCTTT.

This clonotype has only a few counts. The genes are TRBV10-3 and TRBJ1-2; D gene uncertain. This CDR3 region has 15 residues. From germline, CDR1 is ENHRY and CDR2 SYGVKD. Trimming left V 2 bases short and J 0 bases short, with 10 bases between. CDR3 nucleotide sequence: TGTGCCATCAGTGAGCCTGTCCAAGCTAACTATGGCTACACCTTC. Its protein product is CAISEPVQANYGYTF.

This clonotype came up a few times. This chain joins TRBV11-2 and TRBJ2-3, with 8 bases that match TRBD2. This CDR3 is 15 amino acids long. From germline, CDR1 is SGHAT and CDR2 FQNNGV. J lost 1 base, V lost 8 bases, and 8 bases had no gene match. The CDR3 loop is CASDLSGVGTDTQYF. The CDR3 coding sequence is TGTGCCAGCGATCTTAGCGGGGTTGGCACAGATACGCAGTATTTT.

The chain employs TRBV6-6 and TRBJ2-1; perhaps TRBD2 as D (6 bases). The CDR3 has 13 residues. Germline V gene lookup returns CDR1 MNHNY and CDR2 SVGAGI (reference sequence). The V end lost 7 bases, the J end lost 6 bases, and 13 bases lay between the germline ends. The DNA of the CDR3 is TGTGCCAGCACGGGCCTGGGAGGCAATGAGCAGTTCTTC. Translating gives CASTGLGGNEQFF.

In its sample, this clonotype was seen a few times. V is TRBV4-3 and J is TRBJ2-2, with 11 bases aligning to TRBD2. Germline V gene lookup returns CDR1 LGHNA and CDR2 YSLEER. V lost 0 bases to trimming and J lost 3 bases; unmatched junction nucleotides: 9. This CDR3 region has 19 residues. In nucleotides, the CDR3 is TGCGCCAGCAGCCAAGATCTTGAGGGACTAGCGGCTTACACCGGGGAGCTGTTTTTT. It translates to CASSQDLEGLAAYTGELFF.

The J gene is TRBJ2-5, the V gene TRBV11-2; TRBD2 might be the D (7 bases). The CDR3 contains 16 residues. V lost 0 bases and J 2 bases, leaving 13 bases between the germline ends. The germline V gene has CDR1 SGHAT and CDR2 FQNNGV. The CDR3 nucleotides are TGTGCCAGCAGCTTAGATTGGGGGGGCTGGCAAGAGACCCAGTACTTC. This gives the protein CASSLDWGGWQETQYF. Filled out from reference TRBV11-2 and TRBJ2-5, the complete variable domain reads EAGVAQSPRYKIIEKRQSVAFWCNPISGHATLYWYQQILGQGPKLLIQFQNNGVVDDSQLPKDRFSAERLKGVDSTLKIQPAKLEDSAVYLCASSLDWGGWQETQYFGPGTRLLVL.

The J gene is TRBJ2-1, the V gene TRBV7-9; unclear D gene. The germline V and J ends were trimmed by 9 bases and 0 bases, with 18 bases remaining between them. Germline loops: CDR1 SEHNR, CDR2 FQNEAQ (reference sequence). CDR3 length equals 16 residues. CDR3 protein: CASARVSAASYNEQFF. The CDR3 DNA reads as TGTGCCAGTGCAAGGGTTTCGGCGGCCTCCTACAATGAGCAGTTCTTC.

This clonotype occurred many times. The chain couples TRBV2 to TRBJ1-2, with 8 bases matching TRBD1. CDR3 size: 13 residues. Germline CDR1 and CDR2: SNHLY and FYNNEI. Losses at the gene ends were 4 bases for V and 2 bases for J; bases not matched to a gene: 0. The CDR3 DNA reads TGTGCCAGCAGTGGACAGGGGAACTATGGCTACACCTTC. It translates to CASSGQGNYGYTF. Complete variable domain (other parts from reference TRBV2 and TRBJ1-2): EPEVTQTPSHQVTQMGQEVILRCVPISNHLYFYWYRQILGQKVEFLVSFYNNEISEKSEIFDDQFSVERPDGSNFTLKIRSTKLEDSAMYFCASSGQGNYGYTFGSGTRLTVV.

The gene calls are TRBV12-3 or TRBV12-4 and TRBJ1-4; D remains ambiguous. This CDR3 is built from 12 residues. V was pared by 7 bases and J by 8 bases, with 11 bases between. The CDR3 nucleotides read TGTGCCAGCAATCACTTGGGGGAAAAACTGTTTTTT. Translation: CASNHLGEKLFF.

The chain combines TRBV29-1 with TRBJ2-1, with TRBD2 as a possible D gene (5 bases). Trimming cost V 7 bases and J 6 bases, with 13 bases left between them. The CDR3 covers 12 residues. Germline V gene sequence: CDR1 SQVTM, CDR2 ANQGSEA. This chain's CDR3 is CSAPRGINEQFF. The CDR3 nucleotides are TGCAGCGCCCCCCGAGGGATCAATGAGCAGTTCTTC.

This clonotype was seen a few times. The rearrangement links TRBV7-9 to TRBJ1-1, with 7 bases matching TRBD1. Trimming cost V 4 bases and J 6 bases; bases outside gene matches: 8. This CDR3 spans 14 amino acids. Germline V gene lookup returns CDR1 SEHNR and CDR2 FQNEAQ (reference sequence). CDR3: CASSSRQGNAEAFF. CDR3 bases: TGTGCCAGCAGCTCCCGACAGGGAAACGCTGAAGCTTTCTTT.

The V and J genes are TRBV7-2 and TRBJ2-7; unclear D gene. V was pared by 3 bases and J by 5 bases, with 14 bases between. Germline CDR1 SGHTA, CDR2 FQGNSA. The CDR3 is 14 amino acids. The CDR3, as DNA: TGTGCCAGCAGCTTCCACTCGGCCTCGGACGAGCAGTACTTC. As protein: CASSFHSASDEQYF.

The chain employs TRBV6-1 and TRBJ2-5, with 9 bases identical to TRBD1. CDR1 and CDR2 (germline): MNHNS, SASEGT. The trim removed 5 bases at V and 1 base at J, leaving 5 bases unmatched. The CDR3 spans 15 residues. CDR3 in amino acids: CASSRLQGAQETQYF. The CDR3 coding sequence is TGTGCCAGCAGTCGGTTACAGGGGGCCCAAGAGACCCAGTACTTC.

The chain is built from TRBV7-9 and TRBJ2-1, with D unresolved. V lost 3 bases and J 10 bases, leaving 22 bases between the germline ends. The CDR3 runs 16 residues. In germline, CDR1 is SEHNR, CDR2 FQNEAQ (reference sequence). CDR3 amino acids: CASSLPIGFLQVEQFF. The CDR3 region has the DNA TGTGCCAGCAGCTTGCCCATCGGGTTCCTTCAAGTAGAGCAGTTCTTC.

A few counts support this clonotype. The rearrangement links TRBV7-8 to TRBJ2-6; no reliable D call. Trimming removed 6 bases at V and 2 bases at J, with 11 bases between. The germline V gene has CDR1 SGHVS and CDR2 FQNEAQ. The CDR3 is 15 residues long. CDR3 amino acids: CASSENDAGANVLTF. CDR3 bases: TGTGCCAGCAGTGAAAACGACGCTGGGGCCAACGTCCTGACTTTC.

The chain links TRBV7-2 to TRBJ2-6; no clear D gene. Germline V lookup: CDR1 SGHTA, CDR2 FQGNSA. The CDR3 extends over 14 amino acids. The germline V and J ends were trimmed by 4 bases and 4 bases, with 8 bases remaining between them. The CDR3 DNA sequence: TGTGCCAGCAGCTCCACCTTCGGGGCCAACGTCCTGACTTTC. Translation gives CASSSTFGANVLTF.

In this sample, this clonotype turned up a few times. CDR3 loop: CASSLVAGLENTIYF. The CDR3 coding sequence is TGTGCCAGCAGCTTAGTTGCAGGGTTGGAAAACACCATATATTTT. This sequence joins TRBV7-6 and TRBJ1-3; the D gene is possibly TRBD1 (5 bases). Deletions cut 1 base from V and 6 bases from J, with 13 bases between. Germline CDR1 reads SGHVS; CDR2 reads FNYEAQ. CDR3 size: 15 residues.

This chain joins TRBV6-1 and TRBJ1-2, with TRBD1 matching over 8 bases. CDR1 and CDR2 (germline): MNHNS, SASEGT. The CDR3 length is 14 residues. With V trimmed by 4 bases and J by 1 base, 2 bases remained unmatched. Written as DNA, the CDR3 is TGTGCCAGCAGTGGGACAGGGATTAACTATGGCTACACCTTC. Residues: CASSGTGINYGYTF.

For the CDR3, the DNA is TGCAGTGCCTCCCGGGGCTCAGAGGGGCAGCCCCAGCATTTT. It translates to CSASRGSEGQPQHF. The rearrangement joins TRBV20-1 to TRBJ1-5; weak D call: TRBD1 (5 bases). Germline CDR1 reads DFQATT; CDR2 reads SNEGSKA (reference sequence). Trimming shortened V by 6 bases and J by 7 bases, and 19 bases separated the two germline ends. This CDR3 region has 14 residues.

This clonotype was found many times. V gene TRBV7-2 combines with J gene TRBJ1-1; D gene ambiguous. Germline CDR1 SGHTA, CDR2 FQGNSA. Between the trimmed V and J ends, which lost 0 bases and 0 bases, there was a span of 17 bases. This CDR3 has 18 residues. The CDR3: CASSLARDFRALNTEAFF. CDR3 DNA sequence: TGTGCCAGCAGCTTAGCAAGAGACTTTAGGGCATTGAACACTGAAGCTTTCTTT.

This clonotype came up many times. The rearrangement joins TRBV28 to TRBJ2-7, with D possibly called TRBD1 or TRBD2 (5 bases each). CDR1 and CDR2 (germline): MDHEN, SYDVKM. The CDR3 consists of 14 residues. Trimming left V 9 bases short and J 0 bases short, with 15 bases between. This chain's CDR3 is CARRDQGRSYEQYF. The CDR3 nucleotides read TGTGCCAGGAGGGATCAGGGTCGCTCCTACGAGCAGTACTTC. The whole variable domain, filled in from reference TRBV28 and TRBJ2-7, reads DVKVTQSSRYLVKRTGEKVFLECVQDMDHENMFWYRQDPGLGLRLIYFSYDVKMKEKGDIPEGYSVSREKKERFSLILESASTNQTSMYLCARRDQGRSYEQYFGPGTRLTVT.

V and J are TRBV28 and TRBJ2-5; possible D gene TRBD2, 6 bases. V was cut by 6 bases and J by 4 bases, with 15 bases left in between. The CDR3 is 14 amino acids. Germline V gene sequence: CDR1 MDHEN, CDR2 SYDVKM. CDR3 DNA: TGTGCCAGCAGCAAAATGGGGAGGAGAGAGACCCAGTACTTC. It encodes CASSKMGRRETQYF. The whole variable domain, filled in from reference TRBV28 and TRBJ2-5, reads DVKVTQSSRYLVKRTGEKVFLECVQDMDHENMFWYRQDPGLGLRLIYFSYDVKMKEKGDIPEGYSVSREKKERFSLILESASTNQTSMYLCASSKMGRRETQYFGPGTRLLVL.

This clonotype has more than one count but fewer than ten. As DNA, the CDR3 is TGTGCCATCAGTGGACTAGCGGCGCCTAAGAGCTCCTACAATGAGCAGTTCTTC. Translation: CAISGLAAPKSSYNEQFF. The V and J genes are TRBV10-3 and TRBJ2-1; TRBD2 matches at 9 bases. This CDR3 comprises 18 residues. V lost 4 bases to trimming and J lost 0 bases; unmatched junction nucleotides: 10. Germline lookup yields CDR1 ENHRY and CDR2 SYGVKD.

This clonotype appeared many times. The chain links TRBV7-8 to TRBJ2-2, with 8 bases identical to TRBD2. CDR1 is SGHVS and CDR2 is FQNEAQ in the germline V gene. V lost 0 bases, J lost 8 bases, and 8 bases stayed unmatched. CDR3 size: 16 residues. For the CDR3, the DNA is TGTGCCAGCAGCTTAGCTCAAGCGGGAGTTAAAGGGGAGCTGTTTTTT. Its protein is CASSLAQAGVKGELFF.

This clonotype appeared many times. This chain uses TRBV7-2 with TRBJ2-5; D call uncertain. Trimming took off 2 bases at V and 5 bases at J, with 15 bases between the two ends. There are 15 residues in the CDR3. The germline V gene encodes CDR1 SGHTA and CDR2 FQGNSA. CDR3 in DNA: TGTGCCAGCAGCTTAAGTCTGGGTCGGTTTGAGACCCAGTACTTC. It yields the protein CASSLSLGRFETQYF. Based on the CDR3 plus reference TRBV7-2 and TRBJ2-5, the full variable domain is GAGVSQSPSNKVTEKGKDVELRCDPISGHTALYWYRQSLGQGLEFLIYFQGNSAPDKSGLPSDRFSAERTGGSVSTLTIQRTQQEDSAVYLCASSLSLGRFETQYFGPGTRLLVL.